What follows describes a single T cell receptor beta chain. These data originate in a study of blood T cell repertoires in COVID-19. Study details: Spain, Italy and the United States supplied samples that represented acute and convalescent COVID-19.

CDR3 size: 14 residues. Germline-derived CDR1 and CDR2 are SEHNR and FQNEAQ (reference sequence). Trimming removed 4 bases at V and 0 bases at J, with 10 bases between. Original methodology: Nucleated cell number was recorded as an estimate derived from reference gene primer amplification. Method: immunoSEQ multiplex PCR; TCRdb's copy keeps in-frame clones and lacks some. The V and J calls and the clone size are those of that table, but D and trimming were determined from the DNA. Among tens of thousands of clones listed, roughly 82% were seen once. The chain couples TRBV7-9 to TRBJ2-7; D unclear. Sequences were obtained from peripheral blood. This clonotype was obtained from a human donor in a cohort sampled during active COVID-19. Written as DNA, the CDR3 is TGTGCCAGCAGCTCTACCTACGACTCCTACGAGCAGTACTTC. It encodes CASSSTYDSYEQYF.